These T cell receptor beta chains were read from a single sample in a study of TIL therapy for anti-PD-1-resistant metastatic lung cancer. Sequencing used immunoSEQ multiplex PCR; TCRdb keeps in-frame clones, though not all of them. This table has about 46,000 clones, approximately 86% appearing once. This specimen consisted of blood, obtained at baseline. The receptors here all came from a person aged 25 to 80 with non-small cell lung cancer. Both conserved end residues are part of each CDR3. D genes are given only for firm matches. A row's size may be missing; if present it is once, few, many or a size class.

clone_size	v_call	j_call	d_call	cdr3_nt	cdr3_aa
few	TRBV19	TRBJ1-6	TRBD1	TGTGCCAGTACCTACACGGACAGGGTATCACCCCTCCACTTT	CASTYTDRVSPLHF
NA	TRBV19	TRBJ2-6	NA	TGTGCCAGTAGTATAGCTGGGGCCAACGTCCTGACTTTC	CASSIAGANVLTF
NA	TRBV15	TRBJ1-5	NA	TGTGCCACCAGCAGAGATCTTGGGCATGCCTATAGCAATCAGCCCCAGCATTTT	CATSRDLGHAYSNQPQHF
NA	TRBV28	TRBJ1-3	TRBD1	TGTGCCAGCAGTTTTGGGGGACAGGGGTCGAACACCATATATTTT	CASSFGGQGSNTIYF
NA	TRBV3-1/TRBV3-2	TRBJ1-2	NA	TGTGCCAGCAGCCAAGGGGAAGGAAGGCATGGCTACACCTTC	CASSQGEGRHGYTF
NA	TRBV6-5	TRBJ2-2	NA	TGTGCCAGCAGTTCCTCCGGGGCGGTCCCCGGGGAGCTGTTTTTT	CASSSSGAVPGELFF
NA	TRBV7-9	TRBJ2-5	NA	TGTGCCAGCAGCTACGGGGCCCAAGAGACCCAGTACTTC	CASSYGAQETQYF
NA	TRBV28	TRBJ2-7	TRBD2	TGTGCCAGCAGCTCGACTAGCGGCTACGAGCAGTACTTC	CASSSTSGYEQYF
NA	TRBV11-3	TRBJ2-3	NA	TGTGCCAGCAGCCGAGGACAAAGCACAGATACGCAGTATTTT	CASSRGQSTDTQYF
NA	TRBV29-1	TRBJ2-7	NA	TGCAGCGCTCCGGGGGCAGGGCCCTACGAGCAGTACTTC	CSAPGAGPYEQYF
NA	TRBV6-4	TRBJ2-1	NA	TGTGCCAGCAGTGATGGACAGCACAATGAGCAGTTCTTC	CASSDGQHNEQFF
few	TRBV7-2	TRBJ1-6	NA	TGTGCCAGCAGCTTAGCCGGACAGCACGAAGGGGCCCTCCACTTT	CASSLAGQHEGALHF
NA	TRBV30	TRBJ2-7	NA	TGTGCCTGGAGTTCCCAGATCCAATACGAGCAGTACTTC	CAWSSQIQYEQYF
once	TRBV24-1	TRBJ2-3	TRBD2	TGTGCCACCAGTGATTTGATTGGTAGCGGGGGCACAGATACGCAGTATTTT	CATSDLIGSGGTDTQYF
NA	TRBV7-7	TRBJ2-7	TRBD2	TGTGCTAGCAGTCCGGGACTAGCGGGAGGATACGAGCAGTACTTC	CASSPGLAGGYEQYF
NA	TRBV28	TRBJ2-6	TRBD1	TGTGCCAGCAGTGTGACAGGGAGCACTGGGGCCAACGTCCTGACTTTC	CASSVTGSTGANVLTF
NA	TRBV7-9	TRBJ2-3	NA	TGTGCCAGCAGCACCACAGGGTGGACGCAGTATTTT	CASSTTGWTQYF
NA	TRBV7-2	TRBJ2-1	NA	TGTGCCAGCATTGGAGGGGCCTCCTACAATGAGCAGTTCTTC	CASIGGASYNEQFF
NA	TRBV5-1	TRBJ2-1	TRBD2	TGCGCCAGCAGCTTGGCAGGTCGGACTAGCCAGTCCCAGCAGTTCTTC	CASSLAGRTSQSQQFF
NA	TRBV7-9	TRBJ2-7	TRBD2	TGTGCCATCGAGAAGAGGGGGACTAGCCGCGAGCAGTACTTC	CAIEKRGTSREQYF
NA	TRBV15	TRBJ2-5	NA	TGTGCCACCAGCAGAGAAGGCAGGGGGACCCAGTACTTC	CATSREGRGTQYF
NA	TRBV28	TRBJ1-6	NA	TGTGCCAGCAGTTTCGGCCTCTATAATTCACCCCTCCACTTT	CASSFGLYNSPLHF
once	TRBV30	TRBJ1-6	TRBD1	TGTGCCTGGAGTATACTCGGACAGGGGTCGGGATCACCCCTCCACTTT	CAWSILGQGSGSPLHF
few	TRBV7-3	TRBJ1-5	NA	TGTGCCAGCAGCTTTATGGGTTTACATCAGCCCCAGCATTTT	CASSFMGLHQPQHF
once	TRBV18	TRBJ2-3	NA	TGTGCCAGCTCACCAAGCACAGATACGCAGTATTTT	CASSPSTDTQYF
NA	TRBV11-3	TRBJ2-3	NA	TGTGCCAGCAGCTCGGGGGGCACAGATACGCAGTATTTT	CASSSGGTDTQYF
NA	TRBV5-6	TRBJ1-1	NA	TGTGCCAGCAGCTTGGGCGGGGCTGACACTGAAGCTTTCTTT	CASSLGGADTEAFF
NA	TRBV5-1	TRBJ2-7	NA	TGCGCCAGCAGCTTGTTCGGGGAAGGGGACTCCTACGAGCAGTACTTC	CASSLFGEGDSYEQYF
few	TRBV20-1	TRBJ1-4	NA	TGCAGTGCTTCGGCTGGGAAACTGTTTTTT	CSASAGKLFF
NA	TRBV27	TRBJ2-7	NA	TGTGCCAGCCGAGCCAACCTTATGATCCCCTACGAGCAGTACTTC	CASRANLMIPYEQYF
NA	TRBV7-2	TRBJ2-7	NA	TGTGCCAGCAGCTTAAGGGGTGCCGGACTCTACGAGCAGTACTTC	CASSLRGAGLYEQYF
NA	TRBV7-2	TRBJ2-7	NA	TGTGCCAGCAGCTTACGTAGGGCTACGACCTCCGAGCAGTACTTC	CASSLRRATTSEQYF
NA	TRBV27	TRBJ2-1	NA	TGTGCCACGCGGGACTGGCGGAGTGAGCAGTTCTTC	CATRDWRSEQFF
few	TRBV7-3	TRBJ2-1	TRBD1	TGTGCCAGCAGCCTAGGGGGCGATGAGCAGTTCTTC	CASSLGGDEQFF
NA	TRBV7-8	TRBJ2-5	TRBD1	TGTGCCAGCAGCTTCCCGGGACAGATGGAGACCCAGTACTTC	CASSFPGQMETQYF
NA	TRBV7-2	TRBJ2-2	NA	TGTGCCAGCAGCTTAAGGACGCTCAGGGGCACCGGGGAGCTGTTTTTT	CASSLRTLRGTGELFF
once	TRBV7-8	TRBJ2-7	TRBD2	TGTGCCAGCAGCTTAGGGACTAGCAGGGGCCACGAGCAGTACTTC	CASSLGTSRGHEQYF
NA	TRBV7-2	TRBJ2-3	TRBD1	TGTGCCAGCAGCCTGGGACAGCCTACAGATACGCAGTATTTT	CASSLGQPTDTQYF
NA	TRBV9	TRBJ2-2	TRBD2	TGTGCCAGCAGCGTAGAAGGGACTAGTGGGGCCGGGGAGCTGTTTTTT	CASSVEGTSGAGELFF
NA	TRBV28	TRBJ2-1	NA	TGTGCCAGCAGCGGCAGGGCCCCCAGCTCCTACAATGAGCAGTTCTTC	CASSGRAPSSYNEQFF
NA	TRBV10-2	TRBJ1-5	NA	TGCGCCAGCAGTGAGGGGGGGCTAGGCAATCAGCCCCAGCATTTT	CASSEGGLGNQPQHF
NA	TRBV5-1	TRBJ2-1	NA	TGCGCCACCCACCTGGGGGGGGCAGGTGATGAGCAGTTCTTC	CATHLGGAGDEQFF
NA	TRBV18	TRBJ2-3	NA	TGTGCCAGCTCACCCTTGCAGCGGGCCACAGATACGCAGTATTTT	CASSPLQRATDTQYF
NA	TRBV6-5	TRBJ2-1	NA	TGTGCCAGCAACCTATACAATGAGCAGTTCTTC	CASNLYNEQFF
NA	TRBV25-1	TRBJ1-6	NA	TGTGCCAGCACCCCAGGGAGCGCCTATAATTCACCCCTCCACTTT	CASTPGSAYNSPLHF
few	TRBV7-2	TRBJ1-4	NA	TGTGCCAGCAGCCCTGTGGGCAGGGCGGGTGAAAAACTGTTTTTT	CASSPVGRAGEKLFF
NA	TRBV7-2	TRBJ1-5	NA	TGTGCCAGCAGCCCGCTCGTGGGTCGCAATCAGCCCCAGCATTTT	CASSPLVGRNQPQHF
few	TRBV5-8	TRBJ2-2	NA	TGTGCCAGCAGCTTGGCCTATGGGGAGCTGTTTTTT	CASSLAYGELFF
NA	TRBV6-2/TRBV6-3	TRBJ2-7	TRBD2	TGTGCCAGCAGTAGACTCACTAGCGGGCAGTACTACGAGCAGTACTTC	CASSRLTSGQYYEQYF
NA	TRBV7-8	TRBJ2-3	NA	TGTGCCAGCAGCTTAGACGGAGGAATAGATACGCAGTATTTT	CASSLDGGIDTQYF
NA	TRBV5-6	TRBJ1-2	NA	TGTGCCAGCAGCAAGGACGGCCCCGATGGCTACACCTTC	CASSKDGPDGYTF
NA	TRBV10-3	TRBJ1-1	NA	TGTGCCATCAGTGAGTTCGGTGGGGGAGGGGGTACGGACACTGAAGCTTTCTTT	CAISEFGGGGGTDTEAFF
NA	TRBV6-1	TRBJ2-3	TRBD2	TGTGCCAGCAGTGATGTAGCGGGGCGCACAGATACGCAGTATTTT	CASSDVAGRTDTQYF
NA	TRBV12-3/TRBV12-4	TRBJ1-3	NA	TGTGCCAGCAGTACAGGGTCGGGAAACACCATATATTTT	CASSTGSGNTIYF